A selection of T cell receptor beta chains follows, all from one sample in a study of T-cell reconstitution after alpha-beta-depleted transplantation in children. TCRdb fed the PCR reads into MiXCR, producing one record per CDR3 protein. The data show 280,000 or so distinct CDR3 sequences, roughly 12% seen once. The sample was peripheral blood, taken 180 days after TCRalphabeta/CD19-depleted stem cell transplant. The receptor source for this set is a male patient aged 2 to 10 who had a stem cell transplant for chronic granulomatous disease, so the T cells may come from the graft donor. Each CDR3 is given without its conserved first and last residue. Size is stated for part of the rows, as once, few or many counts, or as a class when the clone is expanded.

V,size,J,CDR3
TRBV10-3,many,TRBJ2-1,AISDPGPLSYNEQF
TRBV7-9,many,TRBJ1-1,ASSVGRTNTEAF
TRBV6-9,many,TRBJ2-7,ASWTGTYEQY
TRBV19,few,TRBJ1-5,ASRNEAVFNQPQH
TRBV7-9,many,TRBJ2-1,ASSLTGEEQF
TRBV29-1,many,TRBJ2-1,SVVGAEPVGHEQF
TRBV7-2,few,TRBJ1-4,ASSFAGLWNEKLF
TRBV29-1,many,TRBJ2-1,SVARVRRGQGEQF
TRBV6-2/TRBV6-3,many,TRBJ2-7,ASSWTGFYEQY
TRBV28,many,TRBJ2-3,ASRPTNRDSRTDTQY
TRBV28,many,TRBJ2-5,ASSLGTRGKETQY
TRBV18,many,TRBJ1-1,ASSRSMNTEAF
TRBV6-5,many,TRBJ1-2,ASSYTYRTNYGYT
TRBV12-3/TRBV12-4,many,TRBJ2-3,ASSLVPNRDSITDTQY
TRBV5-1,many,TRBJ1-6,ASSLELGSPLH
TRBV7-9,many,TRBJ2-1,ASYGRQGAPNEQF
TRBV11-2,-,TRBJ2-2,ASSLYWTGGMNTGELF
TRBV7-8,-,TRBJ2-1,ASSLPRLAAYNEQF
TRBV12-3/TRBV12-4,many,TRBJ2-4,ASSLPGGTGKNIQY
TRBV20-1,many,TRBJ1-1,SASLQPPNTEAF
TRBV5-1,many,TRBJ2-1,ASSSSGTGTTNEQF
TRBV7-9,-,TRBJ2-7,ASSTGGLSSYEQY
TRBV27,many,TRBJ1-5,ASSPGQGALSNQPQH
TRBV20-1,many,TRBJ2-3,SATRLAGDRDTQY
TRBV27,many,TRBJ1-2,ASSLRTGHYGYT
TRBV29-1,many,TRBJ2-5,SVSTSGTGETQY
TRBV29-1,many,TRBJ2-1,SAPSGGFYNEQF
TRBV27,many,TRBJ1-2,ASSPYWGGPYGYT
TRBV29-1,many,TRBJ2-5,SVDRIQETQY
TRBV27,many,TRBJ2-1,ASSDPGLAGASHYNEQF
TRBV5-1,many,TRBJ2-2,ASSLLAGRPTGELF
TRBV20-1,many,TRBJ1-2,SAMRTGGVNGYT
TRBV11-3,many,TRBJ2-1,ASSLEGQGLGEQF
TRBV5-1,many,TRBJ1-2,ASSRMTDVYGYT
TRBV6-5,many,TRBJ1-1,ASSYANRNSEAF
TRBV4-1,many,TRBJ1-1,ASSQDQEASTRTEAF
TRBV5-1,many,TRBJ2-6,ASSLEPLSGANVLT
TRBV4-3,many,TRBJ2-5,ASSQEDRMEETQY
TRBV7-2,many,TRBJ1-1,ASSPYGGMNTEAF
TRBV25-1,many,TRBJ2-2,ASSEYSTGELF
TRBV12-3/TRBV12-4,few,TRBJ2-2,ASSPTQGLPFVGGELF
TRBV5-6,many,TRBJ1-5,ASSFRQAGQPQH